The clone carrying this TCR beta chain was seen only once. Produced via immunoSEQ multiplex PCR; TCRdb's table is partial and in-frame only. Here the sample spans hundreds of thousands of clones, about 86% being singletons. This CDR3 is 14 amino acids long. Germline CDR1 is SGHRS and CDR2 is YFSETQ. J was trimmed by 7 bases and V by 4 bases; bases with no gene match: 2. This entry belongs to a study of blood T cell repertoires in COVID-19. Sequenced input: peripheral blood. The rearrangement uses TRBV5-1 and TRBJ1-4, with 12 bases lining up with TRBD1. The sequence came from a woman aged 45-60 years with acute or convalescent COVID-19. CDR3 DNA: TGCGCCAGCAGCGTGGGACAGGGGGCTGAAAAACTGTTTTTT. It codes for CASSVGQGAEKLFF.